A selection of T cell receptor beta chains follows, all from one sample in a study of identifying expanded T cells in peripheral blood. The data were produced by immunoSEQ multiplex PCR, yet TCRdb's version contains in-frame clones alone and is incomplete. Here the sample spans under 95,000 clones, around 89% being singletons. Sequencing was done on a sample of blood. The receptors come from a person aged 18 to 69 in good health. Each CDR3 is given with its conserved first and last residue. The order of the fields is D gene, J gene, clone size, V gene, CDR3 length, CDR3 DNA, CDR3 protein. A D gene is named only where the DNA matches it firmly. Expanded clones get a size class; other rows say once, few or many, or leave the size out.

d_gene: TRBD2; j_gene: TRBJ2-3; abundance: .; v_gene: TRBV12-5; len: 15; CDR3nt: TGTGCTAGTGGAGTAGCGGGAGGGAGCACAGATACGCAGTATTTT; CDR3aa: CASGVAGGSTDTQYF
d_gene: .; j_gene: TRBJ2-2; abundance: .; v_gene: TRBV10-1; len: 14; CDR3nt: TGCGCCAGCAGTGACGGGCCGAACACCGGGGAGCTGTTTTTT; CDR3aa: CASSDGPNTGELFF
d_gene: .; j_gene: TRBJ1-2; abundance: .; v_gene: TRBV10-3; len: 12; CDR3nt: TGTGCCACCAGTGAGAGCGAGGGTGGCTACACCTTC; CDR3aa: CATSESEGGYTF
d_gene: .; j_gene: TRBJ1-5; abundance: .; v_gene: TRBV2; len: 14; CDR3nt: TGTGCCAGCAGTGAGCAGGGAGAGTATCAGCCCCAGCATTTT; CDR3aa: CASSEQGEYQPQHF
d_gene: .; j_gene: TRBJ1-4; abundance: .; v_gene: TRBV7-2; len: 15; CDR3nt: TGTGCCAGCAGCCCCCTGAGGGGGTTAGGTGAAAAACTGTTTTTT; CDR3aa: CASSPLRGLGEKLFF
d_gene: TRBD1; j_gene: TRBJ1-4; abundance: .; v_gene: TRBV15; len: 14; CDR3nt: TGTGCCACCAGCAGGGGACAGGTCCAAGAAAAACTGTTTTTT; CDR3aa: CATSRGQVQEKLFF
d_gene: .; j_gene: TRBJ2-6; abundance: .; v_gene: TRBV5-1; len: 15; CDR3nt: TGCGCCAGCAGTCTCTGGGGGTCCGGGGCCAACGTCCTGACTTTC; CDR3aa: CASSLWGSGANVLTF
d_gene: TRBD2; j_gene: TRBJ2-2; abundance: .; v_gene: TRBV7-9; len: 17; CDR3nt: TGTGCCAGCAGCACGACGTTAGCGGGGAAGAACACCGGGGAGCTGTTTTTT; CDR3aa: CASSTTLAGKNTGELFF
d_gene: TRBD1; j_gene: TRBJ2-5; abundance: .; v_gene: TRBV27; len: 15; CDR3nt: TGTGCCAGCAGTTACGGACAGGGCCTTCAAGAGACCCAGTACTTC; CDR3aa: CASSYGQGLQETQYF
d_gene: .; j_gene: TRBJ2-5; abundance: .; v_gene: TRBV28; len: 11; CDR3nt: TGTGCCAGCAGTTTTGTTGAGACCCAGTACTTC; CDR3aa: CASSFVETQYF
d_gene: TRBD1; j_gene: TRBJ2-1; abundance: .; v_gene: TRBV11-1; len: 16; CDR3nt: TGTGCCAGCAGCCTCCACCGGGACAGGGTGACCAATGAGCAGTTCTTC; CDR3aa: CASSLHRDRVTNEQFF
d_gene: .; j_gene: TRBJ1-1; abundance: once; v_gene: TRBV19; len: 16; CDR3nt: TGTGCCAGTAGCCCATGGAGCGGGACATTGAACACTGAAGCTTTCTTT; CDR3aa: CASSPWSGTLNTEAFF
d_gene: .; j_gene: TRBJ2-1; abundance: .; v_gene: TRBV19; len: 15; CDR3nt: TGTGCCAGTAGTAGCGTCTCGGGCTACTACAATGAGCAGTTCTTC; CDR3aa: CASSSVSGYYNEQFF
d_gene: .; j_gene: TRBJ2-3; abundance: .; v_gene: TRBV12-5; len: 13; CDR3nt: TGTGCTAGTTCCGGATTTAGCACAGATACGCAGTATTTT; CDR3aa: CASSGFSTDTQYF
d_gene: TRBD2; j_gene: TRBJ2-7; abundance: .; v_gene: TRBV19; len: 14; CDR3nt: TGTGCCAGTAGGACTAGCGGGAGTCGAGGCGAGCAGTACTTC; CDR3aa: CASRTSGSRGEQYF
d_gene: TRBD1; j_gene: TRBJ2-2; abundance: .; v_gene: TRBV4-2; len: 15; CDR3nt: TGTGCCAGCAGCCAAACGGACAGGGCTGGCGGGGAGCTGTTTTTT; CDR3aa: CASSQTDRAGGELFF